These T cell receptor beta chains were read from a single sample in a study of blood T cell repertoires in COVID-19. The data were produced by immunoSEQ multiplex PCR, yet TCRdb's version contains in-frame clones alone and is incomplete. The sample has about 200,000 clones, roughly 83% seen once. The sequenced sample was PBMCs or T cells enriched from blood (not recorded which). All receptors come from a man aged 40-55 years with acute COVID-19. Each CDR3 is given with its conserved first and last residue. D genes are given only for firm matches. Clone size is given for some rows only: seen once, a few or many times, or a class if the clone is expanded.

J gene,V gene,D gene,clone size,CDR3 DNA,CDR3 protein
TRBJ2-7,TRBV7-6,-,-,TGTGCCAGCAAGAGGGGGTCGAGCTCCTACGAGCAGTACTTC,CASKRGSSSYEQYF
TRBJ1-5,TRBV2,TRBD1,-,TGTGCCAGCAGTGCACTGGACAGGGGGAGTCAGCCCCAGCATTTT,CASSALDRGSQPQHF
TRBJ2-7,TRBV29-1,TRBD1,few,TGCAGCGTCCAGGGGCTCGACAGGGCCAAGGGGTCCTACGAGCAGTACTTC,CSVQGLDRAKGSYEQYF
TRBJ2-5,TRBV4-1,-,-,TGCGCCAGCAGCCAAGTAACGGGCCAAGAGACCCAGTACTTC,CASSQVTGQETQYF
TRBJ1-1,TRBV19,-,few,TGTGCCAGTAGGTCGGGAAGACTGAACACTGAAGCTTTCTTT,CASRSGRLNTEAFF
TRBJ2-2,TRBV7-6,-,-,TGTGCCAGCAGCCAAGGAGGGGCCGGGGAGCTGTTTTTT,CASSQGGAGELFF
TRBJ1-2,TRBV28,-,-,TGTGCCAGCACCAAAGGACATAATGGCTACACCTTC,CASTKGHNGYTF
TRBJ2-2,TRBV5-1,-,-,TGCGCCAGCAGCACGGCGGGAACTCCCGGGGAGCTGTTTTTT,CASSTAGTPGELFF
TRBJ1-2,TRBV3-1/TRBV3-2,TRBD1,-,TGTGCCAGCAGCCAAGATCTTGGGACAGCACACTATGGCTACACCTTC,CASSQDLGTAHYGYTF
TRBJ2-1,TRBV11-2,-,-,TGTGCCAGCAGCTTAGTACGGGGGAATCGGGAAATGTTCTTC,CASSLVRGNREMFF
TRBJ2-7,TRBV5-6,TRBD1,-,TGTGCCAGCAGGTCCTGGGGGACAGGGAATTACGAGCAGTACTTC,CASRSWGTGNYEQYF
TRBJ2-7,TRBV28,-,-,TGTGCCAGCAGTTTACACGTAGATTCCTACGAGCAGTACTTC,CASSLHVDSYEQYF
TRBJ2-5,TRBV28,TRBD1,-,TGTGCCAGCAGTTTAGAGGGACAGGGGGCCCGAGAGACCCAGTACTTC,CASSLEGQGARETQYF
TRBJ2-2,TRBV6-6,TRBD2,-,TGTGCCAGCAGTTTGTCTAGCGGGACCGGGGAGCTGTTTTTT,CASSLSSGTGELFF
TRBJ2-2,TRBV6-5,-,once,TGTGCCAGCAGTTACAGGGGCAGGATGAACACCGGGGAGCTGTTTTTT,CASSYRGRMNTGELFF
TRBJ1-3,TRBV10-2,TRBD1,-,TGCGCCAGCAGTGGGACAGGGAGCTCTGGAAACACCATATATTTT,CASSGTGSSGNTIYF
TRBJ2-7,TRBV5-1,TRBD2,-,TGCGCCAGCAAGGCTAGCGGTACCTACGAGCAGTACTTC,CASKASGTYEQYF